This T cell receptor beta chain is from a study of CD8+ T cells in alopecia areata (dated by TCRdb to the late 2010s). At the level of the whole study: Treated patients were enrolled in an open-label pilot trial of oral tofacitinib at 5 to 10 mg twice daily for moderate-to-severe alopecia areata. Patients stayed on tofacitinib for 6 to 18 months and then had 6 months of follow-up off drug so that delayed response and recurrence could be assessed. The SALT score, which quantifies the percentage of affected scalp surface area, was used to measure disease severity in treated patients. To study T cell clonal expansion in alopecia areata, the researchers applied high-throughput TCRbeta sequencing to both the C3H/HeJ mouse model and human patients. Scalp tissue and sorted CD4+ and CD8+ peripheral blood T cells from patchy and totalis/universalis alopecia areata patients and from healthy controls were covered by human TCRbeta sequencing. Biopsies were taken from tofacitinib-treated patients at baseline and at 4 and 24 weeks of treatment, and a later scalp biopsy was taken in several of the tofacitinib-treated patients. Clonality in the scalp was compared among normal scalp (n=4), patchy alopecia areata scalp (n=8), and alopecia totalis/universalis scalp (n=8). The RNA source kit depended on sample type: the PAXgene miRNA kit for fixed scalp, the miRNeasy kit for PBMCs, and the RNeasy kit for mouse skin. TCRbeta CDR3 regions were amplified by immunoSEQ multiplex PCR using 35 Vbeta forward and 13 Jbeta reverse primers. Overall study outcomes, separate from this receptor: During tofacitinib treatment, many expanded lesional clones remained in scalp and blood, and this persistence may partly explain relapse after treatment is stopped. With tofacitinib, both scalp clonality and the number of expanded CD8+ clones among the top 100 scalp clones went down significantly. TCR sequences shared between patients were less clear than in mice, possibly partly because of HLA diversity in the patient population. Scalp TCR repertoire analysis is complicated because resident alphabeta T cells in normal human skin are also sequenced, whereas mouse skin is dominated by gammadelta T cells. Because the treated cohort was small and had just a single nonresponder, larger studies are needed to establish links between baseline CD8+ expansion and response. Lesional scalp, especially in alopecia totalis/universalis, showed higher clonality and more expanded CD8+ clones than normal scalp, suggesting antigenic drive.

The method was the immunoSEQ multiplex PCR assay. RNA was extracted from all samples and reverse transcribed into cDNA as template for TCR sequencing. First-strand cDNA was synthesized with SuperScript III using a 2:1 mix of oligo-dT and random hexamers. A synthetic immune receptor repertoire was used to measure amplification bias, and any remaining bias was corrected computationally. Under the source paper's analysis protocol: After raw reads were preprocessed to remove errors, the CDR3 was defined following IMGT conventions as running from the conserved cysteine to phenylalanine. To get clonality, Shannon entropy was normalized by log2 of the number of productive unique TCRs and the result was subtracted from 1. Whether each scalp clone was CD4 or CD8 was inferred by checking scalp TCRbeta sequences against the CD4 and CD8 repertoires from sorted blood. TCRdb carries this immuneACCESS record with in-frame sequences only. Its versions omit some clonotypes, under half of them owing to an unresolved V gene in the studies checked, with the rest unexplained. The V and J calls and the clone size are those of that table, but D and trimming were determined from the DNA. This sample has fewer than 250,000 clones in its table, and around three fifths of those were observed once. The ten largest clonotypes hold approximately 0.93% of the sample.

V drops 4 bases and J drops 8 bases, leaving 15 bases in between. The CDR3, cysteine through phenylalanine, is 14 amino acids long. Left in the record is the CDR3 DNA by itself, 42 bases read in frame from the first base. The germline V gene (reference sequence) specifies SGHKS as CDR1 and YYEKEE as CDR2. A few counts support this clone. It has no known antigen specificity. No qualities accompany the bases; no much larger clone lies one base away. Taken with the paper, the label for time point translates to: 24 weeks on oral tofacitinib. This sample's treatment or condition label indicates: oral pan-JAK inhibitor, 5-10 mg twice daily. Peripheral blood and lesional scalp punch biopsies were obtained from patients with alopecia areata. PBMCs were isolated by density centrifugation and stained for CD3, CD4 and CD8, and CD4+ and CD8+ T cells were sorted on a FACSAria.

Rearrangement joined TRBV5-5 to TRBJ1-4, with no D gene named confidently. The sample consisted of CD4+ T cells sorted from blood, taken at week 24, from a patient treated with tofacitinib. This receptor was taken from a human donor with alopecia areata. The CDR3 region: CASSHSRTDEKLFF. The sequenced DNA is TGTGCCAGCAGCCACTCAAGAACGGACGAAAAACTGTTTTTT.